This T cell receptor (beta chain) was identified in a study of regulatory T cells in long-lasting Graves disease. This clonotype was observed at least ten times. Construction of TCR beta libraries relied on iRepertoire HTBI primers and on Arm-PCR targeting CDR3 regions. TCRdb passed the multiplex PCR reads through MiXCR, listing each CDR3 protein once. The sample includes 350,000 to 500,000 distinct CDR3 sequences, roughly 23% of them seen just once. This sample's time point: persistent/refractory GD, antithyroid drugs over 5 years with positive TRAb. RNA isolated from PBMCs was used to make the TCR library. Approximately 10-milliliter peripheral blood samples went into EDTA tubes. In germline, CDR1 is MDHEN, CDR2 SYDVKM. The CDR3 extends over 17 amino acids. Trimming shortened V by 2 bases and J by 0 bases, and 17 bases separated the two germline ends.

The source material was peripheral blood mononuclear cells (PBMCs), sampled when the disease was refractory, from a patient treated with antithyroid drugs. The sequence came from a female donor with Graves disease. This chain uses TRBV28 with TRBJ2-7, with TRBD1 as a possible D gene (6 bases). CDR3 residues: CASSLGARDTYSYEQYF. The DNA of the CDR3 is TGTGCCAGCAGTTTAGGCGCCCGGGACACATACTCCTACGAGCAGTACTTC.